This T cell receptor (beta chain) was captured in a study of cytomegalovirus exposure and HLA in healthy donors. General study points: Most TCR sequences were rare, but some public TCRs occurred in many donors.

Germline values: CDR1 MDHEN, CDR2 SYDVKM. The CDR3 has 14 residues. J gave up 5 bases and V 2 bases, and 4 bases lay outside the gene matches. Primers for the PCR totalled 60 Vbeta and 13 Jbeta. Produced via immunoSEQ multiplex PCR; TCRdb's table is partial and in-frame only. The table shows 150,000 to 200,000 clones, with 82% occurring only once. On this clone: Its antigen is undetermined. This same CDR3 is encoded by further DNA sequences in the sample.

Sequences were obtained from PBMCs. This sequence originates from a woman between 18 and 29 years old in good health and CMV-seronegative. The V and J genes are TRBV28 and TRBJ2-3; 7 bases align to TRBD2. CDR3 nucleotides: TGTGCCAGCAGTTTAGGCGGGAGCCTAGATACGCAGTATTTT. This codes for CASSLGGSLDTQYF.